The 7 T cell receptor beta chains below come from one sample, sequenced in a study of vaccination effects on CD4 cells after COVID-19. Only in-frame clones appear in the TCRdb table, and some are missing; sequencing was by immunoSEQ multiplex PCR. Found here are fewer than 30,000 clones, 72% of them singletons; the top ten hold roughly a tenth. Which antigens these TCRs recognize remains unknown. Prior to sequencing, the ViraFEST assay stimulated PBMC with viral peptide pools, which expanded the antigen-specific CD4+ T cells. Cells that had been cultured for 9 to 10 days were the source of isolated CD4+ T cells. Testing of the vaccine recipients showed negative nucleocapsid antibodies and no prior SARS-CoV-2 infection. The sequences come from CD4+ T cells from PBMCs cultured with SARS-CoV-2 spike peptides, collected before COVID-19 vaccination. Source of these receptors: a human donor who received a COVID-19 vaccine.

The chain joins TRBV5-1 to TRBJ2-3; TRBD2 matches 9 bases. Germline CDR1 reads SGHRS; CDR2 reads YFSETQ. This CDR3 contains 18 residues. J lost 0 bases, V lost 0 bases, and 8 bases had no gene match. The CDR3 spells CASSLALGLATSTDTQYF. DNA of the CDR3: TGCGCCAGCAGCTTGGCCTTAGGACTAGCGACCAGCACAGATACGCAGTATTTT. Drawing the rest from reference TRBV5-1 and TRBJ2-3, the complete variable domain is KAGVTQTPRYLIKTRGQQVTLSCSPISGHRSVSWYQQTPGQGLQFLFEYFSETQRNKGNFPGRFSGRQFSNSRSEMNVSTLELGDSALYLCASSLALGLATSTDTQYFGPGTRLTVL.

The CDR3 spells CATRDYTEAFF. The CDR3 DNA is TGTGCCACCCGGGATTACACTGAAGCTTTCTTT. The chain carries TRBV2 and TRBJ1-1, with no clear D. V was cut by 10 bases and J by 3 bases, with 9 bases left in between. CDR1 and CDR2 (germline): SNHLY, FYNNEI. This CDR3 spans 11 amino acids.

This clone was observed a handful of times. CDR3 sequence: CASSPGLAGEQYF. In nucleotides, the CDR3 is TGTGCCAGCAGCCCGGGACTAGCGGGAGAGCAGTACTTC. The chain couples TRBV3-1 (or the pseudogene TRBV3-2) to TRBJ2-7; 13 positions agree with TRBD2. The CDR3 contains 13 residues. Germline V CDR1 and CDR2: LGHDT, YNNKEL (reference sequence). V lost 4 bases to trimming and J lost 7 bases; unmatched junction nucleotides: 1.

The V and J genes are TRBV3-1 (or the pseudogene TRBV3-2) and TRBJ2-6, with D possibly matching TRBD1 (5 bases). The germline V gene has CDR1 LGHDT and CDR2 YNNKEL (reference sequence). Trimming took 6 bases from V and 2 from J, leaving 8 bases between them. The CDR3 sequence is 14 residues long. As DNA, the CDR3 is TGTGCCAGCAGTCCCAGGGCTGGGGCCAACGTCCTGACTTTC. This codes for CASSPRAGANVLTF.

The chain recombines TRBV6-1 with TRBJ2-1; 7 nucleotides align to TRBD2. Germline V gene lookup returns CDR1 MNHNS and CDR2 SASEGT. The CDR3 contains 15 residues. The J segment lost 2 bases and the V segment lost 1 base, leaving 2 bases of the junction unmatched. CDR3 loop: CASSEDAGAYNEQFF. DNA for the CDR3: TGTGCCAGCAGTGAAGATGCGGGGGCCTACAATGAGCAGTTCTTC.

The chain employs TRBV7-2 and TRBJ2-7, with a tentative D call TRBD2 (6 bases). The germline V and J ends were trimmed by 1 base and 3 bases, with 13 bases remaining between them. The CDR3 runs to 15 residues. Germline V CDR1 and CDR2: SGHTA, FQGNSA. The CDR3 coding sequence is TGTGCCAGCAGCTTAGTGTGGACTACAGGCTACGAGCAGTACTTC. Translation gives CASSLVWTTGYEQYF.

V and J are TRBV7-2 and TRBJ2-5; TRBD2 aligns across 8 bases. J gave up 5 bases and V 2 bases, and 10 bases lay outside the gene matches. This CDR3 contains 16 residues. Germline V CDR1 and CDR2: SGHTA, FQGNSA. The CDR3 DNA is TGTGCCAGCAGCTTAATCTATAGCGGGGACCGTGAGACCCAGTACTTC. The encoded protein is CASSLIYSGDRETQYF.